This T cell receptor (beta chain) was found in a study of shared clonotypes between healthy human individuals. Here immunoSEQ multiplex PCR was the method, and the copy in TCRdb shows in-frame clones only, minus some. This table has a few million clones, over 85% appearing once. Whole-study results and caveats: Naive subsets generally exceeded memory subsets in estimated richness.

The CD4+ fraction was divided into a CD45RA+ naive subset and a CD45RA-negative memory subset. To note about this clone: The antigen remains undetermined.

The source material was naive CD4+ T cells sorted from blood. Stated subset: CD45RA+ positively selected. The sequence came from a young man in good health.

CDR3 amino acids: CASSVAGNSNSYNEQFF. CDR3 coding DNA: TGTGCCAGCAGCGTAGCGGGGAACTCCAACTCCTACAATGAGCAGTTCTTC. This chain joins TRBV9 and TRBJ2-1; a weak D match, TRBD2 (5 bases). V lost 0 bases, J lost 0 bases, and 13 bases lay in between. The CDR3 has 17 amino acids. The germline CDR1 and CDR2 sequences are SGDLS and YYNGEE.